The rows below give T cell receptor beta chains drawn from one sample of a study of tumour-infiltrating T cells in Burkitt lymphoma. Sequencing used immunoSEQ multiplex PCR; TCRdb keeps in-frame clones, though not all of them. Among approximately 580 clones listed, more than 9% were seen once. Sequencing was carried out using tumor tissue. The receptors were gathered from a human donor with diffuse large B-cell lymphoma. Some clones in this sample may be carry-over from other donors' samples. The CDR3 runs from the conserved cysteine through the conserved F or W. Fields, in order: J gene, V gene, CDR3 length, CDR3 protein.

J gene: TRBJ1-3
V gene: TRBV2
CDR3 length: 15
CDR3 protein: CASSEPWDGGNTIYF

J gene: TRBJ2-1
V gene: TRBV29-1
CDR3 length: 18
CDR3 protein: CSSKLGTSGRVSYNEQFF

J gene: TRBJ1-1
V gene: TRBV5-1
CDR3 length: 12
CDR3 protein: CASSQANTEAFF

J gene: TRBJ2-1
V gene: TRBV11-3
CDR3 length: 14
CDR3 protein: CASSLPLAGGEQFF

J gene: TRBJ1-1
V gene: TRBV7-7
CDR3 length: 13
CDR3 protein: CASSLAGNTEAFF

J gene: TRBJ1-2
V gene: TRBV9
CDR3 length: 14
CDR3 protein: CASSVGGTVGGYTF

J gene: TRBJ2-7
V gene: TRBV2
CDR3 length: 12
CDR3 protein: CASSLEGYEQYF

J gene: TRBJ1-3
V gene: TRBV4-3
CDR3 length: 14
CDR3 protein: CASSQVAPGNTIYF

J gene: TRBJ2-1
V gene: TRBV20-1
CDR3 length: 10
CDR3 protein: CSTGRLEQFF

J gene: TRBJ1-2
V gene: TRBV6-5
CDR3 length: 13
CDR3 protein: CASSHSPSYGYTF

J gene: TRBJ1-5
V gene: TRBV7-9
CDR3 length: 14
CDR3 protein: CASSRTGGGQPQHF

J gene: TRBJ2-5
V gene: TRBV6-5
CDR3 length: 16
CDR3 protein: CASSYEASGSQETQYF

J gene: TRBJ2-7
V gene: TRBV11-2
CDR3 length: 15
CDR3 protein: CASSLAGTVNYEQYF

J gene: TRBJ1-5
V gene: TRBV28
CDR3 length: 18
CDR3 protein: CASSPTGTGVVSNQPQHF

J gene: TRBJ1-1
V gene: TRBV7-9
CDR3 length: 13
CDR3 protein: CASSSPGGTEAFF

J gene: TRBJ1-1
V gene: TRBV6-5
CDR3 length: 13
CDR3 protein: CASSSVSWTEAFF

J gene: TRBJ1-3
V gene: TRBV28
CDR3 length: 15
CDR3 protein: CASSLAGVHGNTIYF

J gene: TRBJ2-1
V gene: TRBV9
CDR3 length: 15
CDR3 protein: CASSVAPGRLNEQFF

J gene: TRBJ2-5
V gene: TRBV6-4
CDR3 length: 13
CDR3 protein: CASSQTGSETQYF

J gene: TRBJ1-5
V gene: TRBV7-2
CDR3 length: 16
CDR3 protein: CASSVNLQGKGQPQHF

J gene: TRBJ1-2
V gene: TRBV10-3
CDR3 length: 12
CDR3 protein: CAISEDRYGYTF

J gene: TRBJ1-3
V gene: TRBV5-1
CDR3 length: 14
CDR3 protein: CASSLFGAGNTIYF

J gene: TRBJ2-7
V gene: TRBV27
CDR3 length: 15
CDR3 protein: CASSYSGSPTYEQYF

J gene: TRBJ2-1
V gene: TRBV21-1
CDR3 length: 15
CDR3 protein: CASSKGRHRDNEQFF

J gene: TRBJ2-2
V gene: TRBV2
CDR3 length: 16
CDR3 protein: CASSELGGRGTGELFF

J gene: TRBJ1-3
V gene: TRBV2
CDR3 length: 16
CDR3 protein: CASSEWGGVPGNTIYF

J gene: TRBJ2-7
V gene: TRBV27
CDR3 length: 13
CDR3 protein: CASRELTGGEQYF